This T cell receptor beta chain was recorded in a study of T-cell memory formation after mild COVID-19. Per the germline V gene, CDR1 is SEHNR and CDR2 is FQNEAQ (reference sequence). This CDR3 is 14 amino acids long. V dropped 8 bases and J dropped 8 bases, with 16 bases sitting between them. TCRdb recomputed calls from the 5' RACE reads with MiXCR, one row per CDR3 protein. The repertoire holds 90,000 to 120,000 distinct CDR3 sequences, with 14% as singletons. This clonotype was seen a few times. The sequenced material came from PBMCs or a T cell subset sorted from them (not recorded which). The rearrangement links TRBV7-9 to TRBJ1-6, with a tentative D call TRBD1 (5 bases). This clonotype was obtained from a man aged 18 to 30 who had mild COVID-19 (a few samples of this study predate the infection). Cell type and time point are not known. CDR3 residues: CASRPTLGHSPLHF. The CDR3 coding sequence is TGTGCCAGCCGCCCCACCCTGGGGCATTCACCCCTCCACTTT.